This TCR beta chain stems from a study of blood T cell repertoires in COVID-19. Overall study: COVID-19 samples collected from the United States, Italy and Spain covered acute and convalescent phases.

The V and J ends lost 1 base and 3 bases respectively, with 13 bases between them. The CDR3 consists of 15 residues. CDR1 is SEHNR and CDR2 is FQNEAQ in the germline V gene (reference sequence). In the authors' workflow: Amplification of reference gene primers provided the estimated nucleated cell counts. The protocol was immunoSEQ multiplex PCR, while the TCRdb copy is restricted to in-frame clones and leaves out a portion. V, J and clone size reflect that table, while D and trimming were determined from the DNA. The table records approximately 280,000 clones, about nine tenths of them present only once.

Sequences were obtained from peripheral blood. The sequence was collected from a woman in her fifties or sixties with acute or convalescent COVID-19. J is TRBJ2-7 and V is TRBV7-9; tentatively, D is TRBD1 (5 bases). The CDR3 DNA follows: TGTGCCAGCAGCTTAGGGCAGGGTAATCTCTACGAGCAGTACTTC. It encodes CASSLGQGNLYEQYF. Full variable domain (missing parts from reference TRBV7-9 and TRBJ2-7): DTGVSQNPRHKITKRGQNVTFRCDPISEHNRLYWYRQTLGQGPEFLTYFQNEAQLEKSRLLSDRFSAERPKGSFSTLEIQRTEQGDSAMYLCASSLGQGNLYEQYFGPGTRLTVT.